What follows describes a single T cell receptor beta chain. Its matching antigen is unknown. The data stem from a study of CD8 T cells in Susac syndrome. Random-hexamer reverse transcription was applied to about 0.45 to 1 ug RNA. Amplification of the TCR beta CDR3 was carried out by immunoSEQ multiplex PCR, which spanned a total of 54 Vbeta and 13 Jbeta segments. One entry per CDR3 protein results from TCRdb running MiXCR on the immunoSEQ multiplex PCR reads. The sample lists 200,000 to 250,000 distinct CDR3 sequences, roughly 93% occurring once. Study-wide results and caveats: Only a relatively small number of individuals were included in the TCR sequencing and HLA analysis.

Germline CDR1 SGHAT, CDR2 FQNNGV. CDR3 size: 15 residues. The V and J ends lost 5 bases and 7 bases respectively, with 18 bases between them. The sequenced sample consisted of CD4+ T cells from PBMCs. This chain joins TRBV11-2 and TRBJ1-3; D perhaps matches TRBD1 (5 bases). This sequence was found in a human donor with multiple sclerosis. CDR3 sequence (DNA): TGTGCCAGCAGCCACCCCGGGACGGGAAGTAACACCATATATTTT. Translation gives CASSHPGTGSNTIYF. Combining the CDR3 with reference TRBV11-2 and TRBJ1-3 gives the whole variable domain EAGVAQSPRYKIIEKRQSVAFWCNPISGHATLYWYQQILGQGPKLLIQFQNNGVVDDSQLPKDRFSAERLKGVDSTLKIQPAKLEDSAVYLCASSHPGTGSNTIYFGEGSWLTVV.